The 17 T cell receptor beta chains given below trace back to one sample, sequenced in a study of early T cells in non-severe SARS-CoV-2 infection. TCRdb re-called the 5' RACE reads with MiXCR, one entry per CDR3 protein. In the table there are some 36,000 distinct CDR3 sequences, 6% to 8.5% of which are singletons. The sequencing here drew on whole blood, taken at baseline. Source of these receptors: an adult who was a healthcare worker with PCR-confirmed SARS-CoV-2 infection or an uninfected control (not recorded which).

This clonotype is labeled medium-sized. The rearrangement uses TRBV28 and TRBJ1-2; 9 bases are a match to TRBD1. CDR3 length: 15 residues. The V and J ends lost 2 bases and 8 bases, in that order; junction bases with no gene match: 9. CDR1 MDHEN and CDR2 SYDVKM come from the germline V gene. CDR3 nucleotides: TGTGCCAGCAGTTTAGGCGGCACAGGGGGCCAAGGCTACACCTTC. Translation gives CASSLGGTGGQGYTF.

This chain links TRBV7-3 with TRBJ2-1; 10 nucleotides align to TRBD2. The CDR3 sequence is 16 residues long. The trim removed 5 bases at V and 4 bases at J, leaving 8 bases unmatched. Germline-derived CDR1 and CDR2 are SGHTA and FQGTGA. The CDR3 is CASSPRTSGLYNEQFF. The CDR3 coding sequence is TGTGCCAGCAGCCCCCGGACTAGCGGACTTTACAATGAGCAGTTCTTC.

This clonotype has more than one count but fewer than ten. The J gene is TRBJ2-5, the V gene TRBV12-3 or TRBV12-4, with TRBD1 matching over 8 bases. The J segment lost 4 bases and the V segment lost 7 bases, leaving 11 bases of the junction unmatched. The length of the CDR3 is 15 residues. CDR3 region: CASTLPGGASETQYF. For the CDR3, the DNA is TGTGCCAGCACCCTCCCAGGGGGCGCTTCAGAGACCCAGTACTTC.

The V call is TRBV6-2 or TRBV6-3, the J call TRBJ2-3; D possibly corresponds to TRBD1 (6 bases). This CDR3 contains 15 residues. V gave up 5 bases and J gave up 4 bases, with 16 bases separating them. Looked up from germline, CDR1 is MNHEY and CDR2 is SVGEGT. Here the CDR3 reads CASSTGTNAADTQYF. The CDR3 DNA reads as TGTGCCAGCAGTACCGGGACAAATGCCGCAGATACGCAGTATTTT.

This clonotype was recorded many times. The chain employs TRBV7-3 and TRBJ2-1; D may match TRBD1 or TRBD2 (5 bases each). This CDR3 spans 13 amino acids. The V end was cut by 5 bases, the J end by 4 bases, with 9 bases between. Germline assignment: CDR1 SGHTA and CDR2 FQGTGA. CDR3 sequence (DNA): TGTGCCAGCAGCAAGGGACGGTACAATGAGCAGTTCTTC. It encodes CASSKGRYNEQFF.

This clonotype was detected only a few times. The chain employs TRBV29-1 and TRBJ1-5; D call uncertain. The germline CDR1 and CDR2 sequences are SQVTM and ANQGSEA. The CDR3 runs 13 residues. V lost 6 bases, J lost 5 bases, and 14 bases lay in between. The CDR3 protein is CSVASGQDQPQHF. The CDR3 nucleotides read TGCAGCGTGGCGAGTGGTCAGGATCAGCCCCAGCATTTT.

A few counts support this clonotype. The V and J genes are TRBV24-1 and TRBJ1-2; perhaps TRBD1 as D (6 bases). V was cut by 7 bases and J by 8 bases, with 13 bases left in between. Germline CDR1 reads KGHDR; CDR2 reads SFDVKD. The CDR3 runs 12 residues. The CDR3 nucleotides read TGTGCCACCAGCCCGGGGGGGGCCGGCTACACCTTC. Translating gives CATSPGGAGYTF.

In this sample, this clonotype turned up many times. This chain joins TRBV29-1 and TRBJ2-1; TRBD1 matches at 7 bases. Trimming at V came to 4 bases and at J to 4 bases, leaving 7 bases not matched to a gene. Germline CDR1 and CDR2: SQVTM and ANQGSEA. The CDR3 loop spans 14 amino acids. The CDR3 DNA is TGCAGCGTTGGCCCGACGACAGGGTACAATGAGCAGTTCTTC. It is translated as CSVGPTTGYNEQFF.

The V and J genes are TRBV12-3 or TRBV12-4 and TRBJ2-7; 7 nucleotides align to TRBD2. This CDR3 has 15 amino acids. The trim removed 2 bases at V and 5 bases at J, leaving 9 bases unmatched. CDR3: CASSLTWEGRNEQYF. The CDR3 DNA sequence: TGTGCCAGCAGTTTAACGTGGGAGGGCCGCAACGAGCAGTACTTC.

The chain joins TRBV9 to TRBJ2-3; 13 bases fit TRBD2. This CDR3 comprises 15 residues. Per the germline V gene, CDR1 is SGDLS and CDR2 is YYNGEE. The trim removed 3 bases at V and 6 bases at J, leaving 4 bases unmatched. The CDR3 nucleotides read TGTGCCAGCAGCGAGGGACTAGCGGGAATGGATACGCAGTATTTT. The encoded protein is CASSEGLAGMDTQYF. Full variable domain (rest looked up from reference TRBV9 and TRBJ2-3): DSGVTQTPKHLITATGQRVTLRCSPRSGDLSVYWYQQSLDQGLQFLIQYYNGEERAKGNILERFSAQQFPDLHSELNLSSLELGDSALYFCASSEGLAGMDTQYFGPGTRLTVL.

The genes are TRBV18 and TRBJ1-1; TRBD1 matches 8 bases. The V gene end was trimmed by 5 bases and the J gene end by 7 bases; junction bases not matched to a gene: 6. Germline V lookup: CDR1 KGHSH, CDR2 LQKENI. The CDR3 is made up of 13 amino acids. The CDR3 DNA follows: TGTGCCAGCTCAGTTGGACAGGGTGGTGAAGCTTTCTTT. This sequence encodes CASSVGQGGEAFF.

The rearrangement links TRBV18 to TRBJ2-1; D is possibly TRBD2 (5 bases). CDR1 and CDR2 from the germline V gene are KGHSH and LQKENI. CDR3 size: 17 residues. V shed 7 bases and J shed 2 bases, with 21 bases lying between them. The CDR3 loop is CASFKRVAQNTYNEQFF. In nucleotides, the CDR3 is TGTGCCAGCTTCAAGAGGGTAGCTCAGAACACCTACAATGAGCAGTTCTTC.

This clonotype was counted a few times. The J gene is TRBJ1-1, the V gene TRBV10-1; 8 bases map to TRBD1. Trimming cost V 5 bases and J 3 bases; bases outside gene matches: 11. The CDR3 is made up of 16 amino acids. From germline, CDR1 is WNHNN and CDR2 SYGVQD (reference sequence). CDR3 amino acids: CASSNRTGRKDTEAFF. DNA of the CDR3: TGCGCCAGCAGTAATAGGACAGGGCGAAAGGACACTGAAGCTTTCTTT.

The chain uses TRBV7-3 and TRBJ2-1; TRBD2 aligns across 12 bases. The CDR3 runs to 14 residues. Losses at the gene ends were 5 bases for V and 5 bases for J; bases not matched to a gene: 1. Per the germline V gene, CDR1 is SGHTA and CDR2 is FQGTGA. The CDR3 loop reads CASSRLAGDNEQFF. The DNA of the CDR3 is TGTGCCAGCAGCCGACTAGCGGGGGACAATGAGCAGTTCTTC.

This clonotype was seen at least ten times. The chain has TRBV9 and TRBJ1-4; 8 bases line up with TRBD1. Unmatched junction bases numbered 2, after V lost 0 bases and J lost 4 bases. This CDR3 spans 15 amino acids. The germline gives CDR1 SGDLS, CDR2 YYNGEE. This CDR3 is CASSVATGGNEKLFF. The CDR3, as DNA: TGTGCCAGCAGCGTAGCCACAGGGGGTAATGAAAAACTGTTTTTT.

There are a few counts of this clonotype. The V and J genes are TRBV10-3 and TRBJ2-3; D gene uncertain. This CDR3 is 12 amino acids long. Trimming removed 4 bases at V and 7 bases at J, with 9 bases between. Germline V gene data show CDR1 as ENHRY and CDR2 as SYGVKD. The DNA for the CDR3 is TGTGCCATCAGTGGGGAATTTAATACGCAGTATTTT. Translation gives CAISGEFNTQYF.

This clonotype was seen a handful of times. The rearrangement joins TRBV11-2 to TRBJ1-1, with D unresolved. V dropped 5 bases and J dropped 4 bases, with 14 bases sitting between them. Germline-derived CDR1 and CDR2 are SGHAT and FQNNGV. The length of the CDR3 is 14 residues. This CDR3 is CASSPTAQSTEAFF. The CDR3 coding sequence is TGTGCCAGCAGCCCGACTGCCCAGAGCACTGAAGCTTTCTTT.